What follows is one T cell receptor beta chain and its context. Its antigen remains unknown. CDR3 length: 14 residues. V was pared by 8 bases and J by 6 bases, with 7 bases of the junction left unmatched. CDR1 and CDR2 (germline): SGHVS, FQNEAQ. This sample is drawn from a study of cytomegalovirus exposure and HLA in healthy donors. The overall study: Roughly 180 million T cells yielded around 120 million unique TCR beta sequences in earlier analysis.

Study-wide points: Later work showed greater clonal expansion in HLA-associated TCR beta chains than in equally common others.

Use of 60 Vbeta and 13 Jbeta primers characterized the PCR. Only in-frame clones appear in the TCRdb table, and some are missing; sequencing was by immunoSEQ multiplex PCR. The sample table includes about 130,000 clones. The chain is built from TRBV7-8 and TRBJ2-1; TRBD2 aligns across 10 bases. The sequence came from a man aged 30 to 45 in good health and CMV-seronegative. Sequencing was performed on PBMCs. CDR3 in amino acids: CASVLAGVSNEQFF. CDR3 nucleotide sequence: TGTGCCAGCGTCCTAGCGGGAGTCTCCAATGAGCAGTTCTTC.